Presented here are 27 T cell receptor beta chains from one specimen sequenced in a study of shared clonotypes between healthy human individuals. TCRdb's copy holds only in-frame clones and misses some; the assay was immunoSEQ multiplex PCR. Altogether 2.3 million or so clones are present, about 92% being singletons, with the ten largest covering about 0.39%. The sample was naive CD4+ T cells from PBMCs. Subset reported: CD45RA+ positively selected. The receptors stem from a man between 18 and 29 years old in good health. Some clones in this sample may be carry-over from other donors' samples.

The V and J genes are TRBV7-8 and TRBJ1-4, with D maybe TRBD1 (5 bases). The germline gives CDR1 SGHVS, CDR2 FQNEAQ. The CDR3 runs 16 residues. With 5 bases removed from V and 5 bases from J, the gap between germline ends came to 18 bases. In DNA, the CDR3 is TGTGCCAGCAGCGTGTCCGTGGGGCAGTTGAATGAAAAACTGTTTTTT. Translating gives CASSVSVGQLNEKLFF.

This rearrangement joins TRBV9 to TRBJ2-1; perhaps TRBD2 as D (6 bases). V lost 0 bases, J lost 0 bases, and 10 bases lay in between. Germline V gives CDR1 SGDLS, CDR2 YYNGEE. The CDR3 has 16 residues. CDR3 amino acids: CASSVGLASSYNEQFF. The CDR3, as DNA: TGTGCCAGCAGCGTAGGGCTAGCGAGCTCCTACAATGAGCAGTTCTTC.

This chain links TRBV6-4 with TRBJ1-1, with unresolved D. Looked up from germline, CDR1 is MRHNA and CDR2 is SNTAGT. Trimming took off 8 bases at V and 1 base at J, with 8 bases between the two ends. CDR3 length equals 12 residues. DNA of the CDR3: TGTGCCAGCCTAGTTGGGAACACTGAAGCTTTCTTT. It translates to CASLVGNTEAFF.

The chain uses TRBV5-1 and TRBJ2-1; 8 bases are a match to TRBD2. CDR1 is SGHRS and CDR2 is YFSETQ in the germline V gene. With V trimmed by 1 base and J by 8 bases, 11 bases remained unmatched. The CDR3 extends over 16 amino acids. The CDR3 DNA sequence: TGCGCCAGCAGCTTGATGTGGCGGGAGGAGGGCGATGAGCAGTTCTTC. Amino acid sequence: CASSLMWREEGDEQFF.

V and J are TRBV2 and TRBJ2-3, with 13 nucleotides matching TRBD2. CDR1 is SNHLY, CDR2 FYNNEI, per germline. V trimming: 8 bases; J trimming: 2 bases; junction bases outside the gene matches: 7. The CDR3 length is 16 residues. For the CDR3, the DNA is TGTGCCAGCGCAAGACTAGCGGGAGGCCCCACAGATACGCAGTATTTT. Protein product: CASARLAGGPTDTQYF. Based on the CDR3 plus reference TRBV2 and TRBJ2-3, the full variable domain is EPEVTQTPSHQVTQMGQEVILRCVPISNHLYFYWYRQILGQKVEFLVSFYNNEISEKSEIFDDQFSVERPDGSNFTLKIRSTKLEDSAMYFCASARLAGGPTDTQYFGPGTRLTVL.

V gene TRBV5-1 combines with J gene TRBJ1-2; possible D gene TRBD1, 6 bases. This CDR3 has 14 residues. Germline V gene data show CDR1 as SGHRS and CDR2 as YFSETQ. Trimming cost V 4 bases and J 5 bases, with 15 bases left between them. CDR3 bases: TGCGCCAGCAGCCCACAAGGACAGACATATGGCTACACCTTC. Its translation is CASSPQGQTYGYTF.

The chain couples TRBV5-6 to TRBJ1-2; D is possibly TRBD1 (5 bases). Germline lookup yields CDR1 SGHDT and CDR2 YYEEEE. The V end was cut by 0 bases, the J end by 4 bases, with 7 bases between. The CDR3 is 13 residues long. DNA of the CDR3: TGTGCCAGCAGCTTGGACAGGATCTATGGCTACACCTTC. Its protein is CASSLDRIYGYTF.

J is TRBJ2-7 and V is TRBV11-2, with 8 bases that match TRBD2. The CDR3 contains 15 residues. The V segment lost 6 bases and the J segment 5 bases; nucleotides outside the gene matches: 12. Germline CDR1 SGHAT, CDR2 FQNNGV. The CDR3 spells CASSHWGEREHEQYF. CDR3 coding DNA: TGTGCCAGCAGTCATTGGGGGGAGCGGGAGCACGAGCAGTACTTC.

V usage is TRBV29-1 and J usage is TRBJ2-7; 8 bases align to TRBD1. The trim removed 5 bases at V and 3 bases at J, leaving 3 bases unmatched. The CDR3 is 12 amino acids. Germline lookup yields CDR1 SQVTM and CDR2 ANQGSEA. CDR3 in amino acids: CSVKQGGYEQYF. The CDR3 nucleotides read TGCAGCGTTAAACAGGGGGGCTACGAGCAGTACTTC.

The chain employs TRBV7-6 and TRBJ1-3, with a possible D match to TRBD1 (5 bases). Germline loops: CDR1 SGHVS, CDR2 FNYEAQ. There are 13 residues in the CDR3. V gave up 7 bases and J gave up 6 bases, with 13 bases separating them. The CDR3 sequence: CASTGPEQNTIYF. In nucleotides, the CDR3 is TGTGCCAGCACGGGACCGGAGCAAAACACCATATATTTT.

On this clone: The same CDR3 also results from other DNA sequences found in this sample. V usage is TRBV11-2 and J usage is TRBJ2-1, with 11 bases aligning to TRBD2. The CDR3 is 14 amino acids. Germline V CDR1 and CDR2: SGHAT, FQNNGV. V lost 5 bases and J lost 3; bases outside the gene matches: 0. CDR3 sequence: CASSLAGGYNEQFF. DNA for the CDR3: TGTGCCAGCAGCCTAGCGGGAGGCTACAATGAGCAGTTCTTC.

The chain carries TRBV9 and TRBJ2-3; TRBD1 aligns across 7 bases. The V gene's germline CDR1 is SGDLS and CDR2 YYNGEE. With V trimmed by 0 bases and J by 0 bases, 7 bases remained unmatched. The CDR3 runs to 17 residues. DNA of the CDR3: TGTGCCAGCAGCGTAGCTGGGGCAGGGGGAAGCACAGATACGCAGTATTTT. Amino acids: CASSVAGAGGSTDTQYF.

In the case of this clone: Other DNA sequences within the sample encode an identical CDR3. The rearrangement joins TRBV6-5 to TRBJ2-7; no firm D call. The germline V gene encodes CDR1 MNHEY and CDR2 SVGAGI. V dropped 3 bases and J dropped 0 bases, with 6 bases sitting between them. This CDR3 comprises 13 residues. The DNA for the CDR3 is TGTGCCAGCAGTTATCCAGGCTCCTACGAGCAGTACTTC. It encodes CASSYPGSYEQYF.

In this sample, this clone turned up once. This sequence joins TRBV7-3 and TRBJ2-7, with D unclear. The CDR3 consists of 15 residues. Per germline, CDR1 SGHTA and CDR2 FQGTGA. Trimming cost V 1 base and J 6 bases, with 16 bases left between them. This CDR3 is CASSLRAPGRGEQYF. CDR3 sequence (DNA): TGTGCCAGCAGCTTAAGGGCGCCAGGTCGTGGCGAGCAGTACTTC.

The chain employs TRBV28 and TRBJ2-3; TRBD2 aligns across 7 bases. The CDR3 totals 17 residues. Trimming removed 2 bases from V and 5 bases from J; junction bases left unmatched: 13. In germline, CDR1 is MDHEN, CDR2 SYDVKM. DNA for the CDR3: TGTGCCAGCAGTTTAACCCCCCGGACTAGGTCGGGAGATACGCAGTATTTT. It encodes CASSLTPRTRSGDTQYF.

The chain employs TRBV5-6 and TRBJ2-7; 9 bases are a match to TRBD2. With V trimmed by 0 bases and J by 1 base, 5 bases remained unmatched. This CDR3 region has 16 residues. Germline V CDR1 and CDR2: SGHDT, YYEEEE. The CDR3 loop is CASSLVGTSRSYEQYF. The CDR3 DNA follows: TGTGCCAGCAGCTTGGTTGGGACTAGCAGATCCTACGAGCAGTACTTC.

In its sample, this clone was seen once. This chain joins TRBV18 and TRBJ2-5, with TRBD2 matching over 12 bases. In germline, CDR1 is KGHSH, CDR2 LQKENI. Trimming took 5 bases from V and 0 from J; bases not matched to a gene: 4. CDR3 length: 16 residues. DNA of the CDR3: TGTGCCAGCTCAATCGGACTAGCGGGGTACCAAGAGACCCAGTACTTC. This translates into CASSIGLAGYQETQYF.

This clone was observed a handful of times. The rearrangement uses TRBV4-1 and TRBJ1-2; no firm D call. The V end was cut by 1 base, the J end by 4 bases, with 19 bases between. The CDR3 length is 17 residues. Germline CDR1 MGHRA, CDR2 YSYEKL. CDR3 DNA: TGCGCCAGCAGCCAAGCTCCGCGGCAGGCGGTAGGCTATGGCTACACCTTC. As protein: CASSQAPRQAVGYGYTF.

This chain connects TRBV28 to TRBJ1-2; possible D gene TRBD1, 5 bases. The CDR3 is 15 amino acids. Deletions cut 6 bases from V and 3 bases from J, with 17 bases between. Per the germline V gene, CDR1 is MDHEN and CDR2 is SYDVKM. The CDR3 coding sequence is TGTGCCAGCAGGCCCGGCGGAGGGGCTGACTATGGCTACACCTTC. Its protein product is CASRPGGGADYGYTF.

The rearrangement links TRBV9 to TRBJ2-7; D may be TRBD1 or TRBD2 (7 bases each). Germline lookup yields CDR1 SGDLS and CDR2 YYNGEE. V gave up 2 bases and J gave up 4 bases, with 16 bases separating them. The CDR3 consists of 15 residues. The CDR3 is CASSVGGTDTYEQYF. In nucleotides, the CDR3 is TGTGCCAGCAGCGTGGGAGGGACAGACACTTACGAGCAGTACTTC.

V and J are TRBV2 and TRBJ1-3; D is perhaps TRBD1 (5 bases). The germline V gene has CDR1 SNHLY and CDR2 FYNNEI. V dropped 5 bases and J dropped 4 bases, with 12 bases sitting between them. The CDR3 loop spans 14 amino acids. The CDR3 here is CASSPAGSGNTIYF. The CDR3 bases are TGTGCCAGCAGTCCCGCAGGGAGCGGAAACACCATATATTTT.

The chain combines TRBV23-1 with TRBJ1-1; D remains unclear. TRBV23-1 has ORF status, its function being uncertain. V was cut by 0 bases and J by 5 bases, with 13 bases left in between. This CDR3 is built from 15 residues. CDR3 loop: CASSQSWRENTEAFF. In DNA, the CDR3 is TGCGCCAGCAGTCAATCTTGGCGGGAGAATACTGAAGCTTTCTTT.

The CDR3 here is CASSPRTSADTQYF. The CDR3 DNA follows: TGCGCCAGCAGCCCTCGGACTAGCGCAGATACGCAGTATTTT. The V gene is TRBV5-1, the J gene TRBJ2-3, with 9 bases identical to TRBD2. V was clipped by 4 bases and J by 4 bases; unmatched bases: 4. There are 14 residues in the CDR3. The V gene's germline CDR1 is SGHRS and CDR2 YFSETQ.

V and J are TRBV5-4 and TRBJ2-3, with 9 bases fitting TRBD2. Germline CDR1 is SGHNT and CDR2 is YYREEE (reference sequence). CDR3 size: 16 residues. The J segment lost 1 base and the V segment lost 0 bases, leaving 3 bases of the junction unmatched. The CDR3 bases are TGTGCCAGCAGCTTGGTAGTAGCGGGAGGCACAGATACGCAGTATTTT. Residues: CASSLVVAGGTDTQYF.

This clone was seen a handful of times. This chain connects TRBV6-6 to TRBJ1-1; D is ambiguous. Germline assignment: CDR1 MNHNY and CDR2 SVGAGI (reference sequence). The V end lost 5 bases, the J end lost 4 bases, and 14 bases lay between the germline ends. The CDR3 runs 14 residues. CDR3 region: CASSLFRGTTEAFF. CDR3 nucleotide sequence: TGTGCCAGCAGTCTCTTCCGGGGAACCACTGAAGCTTTCTTT.

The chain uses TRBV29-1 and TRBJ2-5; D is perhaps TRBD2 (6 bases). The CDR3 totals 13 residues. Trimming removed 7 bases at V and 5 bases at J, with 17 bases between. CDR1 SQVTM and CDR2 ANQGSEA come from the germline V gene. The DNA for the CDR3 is TGCAGCGGCCGACTAGGCGTGAGGGAGACCCAGTACTTC. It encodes CSGRLGVRETQYF.

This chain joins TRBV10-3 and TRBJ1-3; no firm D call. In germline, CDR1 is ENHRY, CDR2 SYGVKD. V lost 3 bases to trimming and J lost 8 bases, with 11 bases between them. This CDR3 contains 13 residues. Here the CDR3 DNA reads TGTGCCATCAGTGAAGGAGGGAGTGACACCATATATTTT. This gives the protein CAISEGGSDTIYF.